The rows below give T cell receptor beta chains drawn from one sample of a study of blood T cell repertoires in COVID-19. Sequencing used immunoSEQ multiplex PCR; TCRdb keeps in-frame clones, though not all of them. The data contain 95,000 to 120,000 clones, approximately 81% of them singletons. The sequenced material came from peripheral blood. The receptors derive from a man between 40 and 49 years old with acute or convalescent COVID-19. The CDR3 runs from the conserved cysteine through the conserved F or W.

V: TRBV15; J: TRBJ2-7; CDR3: CATSRAPGGSYEQYF
V: TRBV2; J: TRBJ2-1; CDR3: CASSASGGADEQFF
V: TRBV6-2/TRBV6-3; J: TRBJ2-3; CDR3: CASSRDSPPQLTQYF
V: TRBV9; J: TRBJ1-3; CDR3: CASSQLRTNSGNTIYF
V: TRBV14; J: TRBJ2-5; CDR3: CASSQAGTQYF
V: TRBV5-6; J: TRBJ2-7; CDR3: CASSPPWRQGYYEQYF
V: TRBV10-3; J: TRBJ2-5; CDR3: CAISQSQDIGGRETQYF
V: TRBV7-2; J: TRBJ1-4; CDR3: CASSGTDNEKLFF
V: TRBV20-1; J: TRBJ1-4; CDR3: CSASALGQGNEKLFF
V: TRBV9; J: TRBJ2-5; CDR3: CASSESRDREETQYF
V: TRBV4-3; J: TRBJ1-3; CDR3: CASSQDTGGLSGNTIYF
V: TRBV14; J: TRBJ2-6; CDR3: CASSQDYWGEANVLTF
V: TRBV5-1; J: TRBJ2-7; CDR3: CASSPPDNPWDEQYF
V: TRBV9; J: TRBJ2-1; CDR3: CASRPSGVDEQFF
V: TRBV6-6; J: TRBJ1-2; CDR3: CASSRAGGGVYGYTF
V: TRBV4-3; J: TRBJ2-7; CDR3: CASSQDRQGAAYEQYF
V: TRBV2; J: TRBJ1-1; CDR3: CARPNGNTEAFF
V: TRBV19; J: TRBJ2-2; CDR3: CASTRQGDSLLGELFF
V: TRBV24-1; J: TRBJ1-5; CDR3: CATSGERANQPQHF
V: TRBV4-1; J: TRBJ2-7; CDR3: CASSQGPGGDEQYF
V: TRBV24-1; J: TRBJ2-7; CDR3: CATSPLGSAEQYF
V: TRBV24-1; J: TRBJ2-3; CDR3: CATSDPTDGFRGDTQYF
V: TRBV29-1; J: TRBJ2-1; CDR3: CSVGTGADFGQFF
V: TRBV20-1; J: TRBJ2-7; CDR3: CSASSGESAYF
V: TRBV6-5; J: TRBJ1-2; CDR3: CASSYHDSPYGYTF
V: TRBV5-1; J: TRBJ2-1; CDR3: CASSLTGLELYNEQFF